This TCR beta chain originates from a study of T cell responses to AZD1222 COVID-19 vaccine. Study-level points and caveats: Repertoires were sampled only after the peak T cell response. Among the donors, most were white British and more were female, and clonal diversity was possibly underestimated. Nearly half of the spike-specific TCRs reportedly recognize variant regions that carry no mutations.

About this clone: Its antigen is unidentified.

Measured with immunoSEQ multiplex PCR; TCRdb has only the in-frame clones, and not every one. The table includes 130,000 to 150,000 clones, roughly nine tenths detected once. CDR1 and CDR2 (germline): SGDLS, YYNGEE. V was cut by 0 bases and J by 3 bases, with 8 bases left in between. The CDR3 has 14 residues. This chain connects TRBV9 to TRBJ2-3, with D perhaps given as TRBD1 or TRBD2 (6 bases each). The receptor was derived from an adult in good health. The source material was peripheral blood, sampled on day 0 of AZD1222 vaccination. The CDR3 sequence is CASSVEGGTDTQYF. In nucleotides, the CDR3 is TGTGCCAGCAGCGTAGAGGGGGGAACAGATACGCAGTATTTT.